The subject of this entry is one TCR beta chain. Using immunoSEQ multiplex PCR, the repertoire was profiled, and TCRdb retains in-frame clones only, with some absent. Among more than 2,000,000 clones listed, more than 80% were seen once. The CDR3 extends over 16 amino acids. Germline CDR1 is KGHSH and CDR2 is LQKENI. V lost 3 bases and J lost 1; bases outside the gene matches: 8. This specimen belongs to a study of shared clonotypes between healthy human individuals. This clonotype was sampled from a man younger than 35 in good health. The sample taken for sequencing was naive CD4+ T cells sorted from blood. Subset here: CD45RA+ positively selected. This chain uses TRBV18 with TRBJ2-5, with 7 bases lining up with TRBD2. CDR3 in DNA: TGTGCCAGCTCACCCCCCACGGGAGGTGCCCAAGAGACCCAGTACTTC. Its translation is CASSPPTGGAQETQYF. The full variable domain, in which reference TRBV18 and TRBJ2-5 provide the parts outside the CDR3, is NAGVMQNPRHLVRRRGQEARLRCSPMKGHSHVYWYRQLPEEGLKFMVYLQKENIIDESGMPKERFSAEFPKEGPSILRIQQVVRGDSAAYFCASSPPTGGAQETQYFGPGTRLLVL.